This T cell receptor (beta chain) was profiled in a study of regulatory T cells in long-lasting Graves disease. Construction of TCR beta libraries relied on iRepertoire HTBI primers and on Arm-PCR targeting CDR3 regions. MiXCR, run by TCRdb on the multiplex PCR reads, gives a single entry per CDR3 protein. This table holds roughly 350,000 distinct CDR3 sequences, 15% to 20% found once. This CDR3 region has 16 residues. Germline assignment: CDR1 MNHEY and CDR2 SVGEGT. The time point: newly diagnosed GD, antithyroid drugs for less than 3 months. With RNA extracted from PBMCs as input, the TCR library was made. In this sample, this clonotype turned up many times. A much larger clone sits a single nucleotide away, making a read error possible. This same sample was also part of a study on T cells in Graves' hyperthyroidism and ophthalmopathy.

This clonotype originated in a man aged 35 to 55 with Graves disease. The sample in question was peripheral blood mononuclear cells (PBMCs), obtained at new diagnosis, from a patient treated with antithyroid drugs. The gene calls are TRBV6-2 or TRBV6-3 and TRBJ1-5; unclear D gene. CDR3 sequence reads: CASSYSGRAWDQLQHF. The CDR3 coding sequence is TGTGCCAGCAGTTACTCGGGAAGGGCCTGGGATCAGCTCCAGCATTTT.